The 5 T cell receptor beta chains given below trace back to one sample, sequenced in a study of T cells in women clearing cervical HPV infection. Produced via immunoSEQ multiplex PCR; TCRdb's table is partial and in-frame only. The sample holds about 44,000 clones. What was sequenced was blood buffy coat. The receptor set was obtained from a woman between 18 and 75 years old with a cervical HPV16 infection that either progressed to CIN3+ or cleared (not recorded which).

In the case of this clone: The read falls 3 residues short of the CDR3 end, and the missing part is taken from the germline J gene. The V call is TRBV7-6, the J call TRBJ2-2; D ambiguous. Per the germline V gene, CDR1 is SGHVS and CDR2 is FNYEAQ. There are 15 residues in the CDR3. CDR3: CASSLSAATNEKLFF. CDR3 DNA (partial): TGTGCCAGCAGCCTCTCGGCCGCCACTAATGAAAAG.

Concerning this clone itself: The DNA ends 3 residues before the CDR3 does, and the rest of the CDR3 is filled in from the germline J gene. The V and J genes are TRBV6-2 or TRBV6-3 and TRBJ2-3, with 7 bases lining up with TRBD2. This CDR3 contains 15 residues. Germline CDR1 reads MNHEY; CDR2 reads SVGEGT. The J segment lost 2 bases and the V segment lost 2 bases, leaving 4 bases of the junction unmatched. The CDR3 here is CASSYKRDYTDTQYF. CDR3 bases read: TGTGCCAGCAGTTACAAGCGGGACTACACAGATACG.

Worth noting for this clone: The read terminates 3 residues before the CDR3 end, so the remaining end is supplied by the germline J gene. The genes are TRBV20-1 and TRBJ2-1; TRBD2 agrees at 13 bases. There are 14 residues in the CDR3. The V gene's germline CDR1 is DFQATT and CDR2 SNEGSKA (reference sequence). After removal of 6 bases from V and 7 bases from J, the junction contained 6 bases not matched to a gene. Incomplete CDR3 DNA: TGCAGTGCCTCCGGGACTAGCGGGGTTAATGAG. It translates to CSASGTSGVNE. The CDR3 as a whole reads CSASGTSGVNEQFF.

As for this clone: The read ends 3 residues early relative to the CDR3; the germline J gene fills the gap. The chain combines TRBV5-1 with TRBJ2-5; 11 bases agree with TRBD2. V shed 2 bases and J 5 bases; nucleotides not matched to a gene: 17. Germline V lookup: CDR1 SGHRS, CDR2 YFSETQ. The CDR3 runs to 19 residues. Partial CDR3 DNA: TGCGCCAGCAGCTTAACACCTTTAGCGGGGGGGCCGAGTTCCGAGACC. It codes for CASSLTPLAGGPSSET. In full, the CDR3 reads CASSLTPLAGGPSSETQYF.

CDR3 DNA, as far as it was read: TGCGCCAGCAGTCAATCGATGCGGTTTAATCAGCCG. It codes for CASSQSMRFNQP. The entire CDR3 protein is CASSQSMRFNQPQYF. This rearrangement joins TRBV23-1 to TRBJ2-3; D gene unclear. The sequence runs out 3 residues before the end of the CDR3; the remainder is reconstructed from the germline J gene. TRBV23-1 is reported as an ORF; its role is uncertain. CDR3 size: 15 residues.